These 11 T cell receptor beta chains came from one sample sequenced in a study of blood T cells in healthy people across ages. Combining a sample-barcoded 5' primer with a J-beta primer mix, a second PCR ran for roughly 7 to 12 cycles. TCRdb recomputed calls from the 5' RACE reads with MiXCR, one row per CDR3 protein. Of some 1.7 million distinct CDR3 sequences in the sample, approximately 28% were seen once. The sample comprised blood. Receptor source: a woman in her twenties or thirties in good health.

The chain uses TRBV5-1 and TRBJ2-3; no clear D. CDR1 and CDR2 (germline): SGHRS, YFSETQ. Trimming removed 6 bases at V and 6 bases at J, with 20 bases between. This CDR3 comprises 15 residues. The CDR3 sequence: CASTQTDPNRDTQYF. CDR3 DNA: TGCGCCAGCACCCAGACGGACCCGAATCGGGATACGCAGTATTTT.

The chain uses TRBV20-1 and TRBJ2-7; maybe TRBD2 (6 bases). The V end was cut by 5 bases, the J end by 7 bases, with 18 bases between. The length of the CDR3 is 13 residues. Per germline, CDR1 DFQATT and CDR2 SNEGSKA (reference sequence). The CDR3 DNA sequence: TGCAGTGCTGGAAAGGGACTGCTTGTGGAGCAGTACTTC. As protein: CSAGKGLLVEQYF.

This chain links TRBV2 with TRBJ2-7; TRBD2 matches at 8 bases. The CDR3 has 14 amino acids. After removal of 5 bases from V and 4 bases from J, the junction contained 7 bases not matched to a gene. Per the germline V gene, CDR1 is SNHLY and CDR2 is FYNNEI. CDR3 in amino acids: CASSRGGPKYEQYF. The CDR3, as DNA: TGTGCCAGCAGTCGCGGGGGGCCTAAATACGAGCAGTACTTC.

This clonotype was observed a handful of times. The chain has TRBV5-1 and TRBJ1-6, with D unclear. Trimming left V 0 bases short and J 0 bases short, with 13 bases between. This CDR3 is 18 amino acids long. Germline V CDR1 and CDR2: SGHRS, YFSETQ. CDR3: CASSLDGSTSSYNSPLHF. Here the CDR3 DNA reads TGCGCCAGCAGCTTGGATGGCAGTACTAGCTCCTATAATTCACCCCTCCACTTT.

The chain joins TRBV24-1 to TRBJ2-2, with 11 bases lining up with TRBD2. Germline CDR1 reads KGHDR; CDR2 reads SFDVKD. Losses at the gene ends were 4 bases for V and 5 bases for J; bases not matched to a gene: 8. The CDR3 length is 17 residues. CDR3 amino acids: CATSDGLAGEETGELFF. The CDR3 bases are TGTGCCACCAGTGACGGACTAGCGGGTGAAGAGACCGGGGAGCTGTTTTTT.

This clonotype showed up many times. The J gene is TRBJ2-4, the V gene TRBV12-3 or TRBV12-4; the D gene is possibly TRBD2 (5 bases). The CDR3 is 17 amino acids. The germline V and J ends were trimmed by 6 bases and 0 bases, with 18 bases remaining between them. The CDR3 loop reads CASSSGSGLLAKNIQYF. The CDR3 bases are TGTGCCAGCAGCTCCGGATCGGGATTACTAGCCAAAAACATTCAGTACTTC.

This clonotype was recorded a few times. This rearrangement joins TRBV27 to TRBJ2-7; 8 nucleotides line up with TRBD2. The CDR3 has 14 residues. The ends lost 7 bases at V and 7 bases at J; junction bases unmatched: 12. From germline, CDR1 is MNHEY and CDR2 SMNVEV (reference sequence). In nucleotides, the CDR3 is TGTGCCAGCACTATCAAGCGGGGGTACAATGAGCAGTACTTC. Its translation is CASTIKRGYNEQYF.

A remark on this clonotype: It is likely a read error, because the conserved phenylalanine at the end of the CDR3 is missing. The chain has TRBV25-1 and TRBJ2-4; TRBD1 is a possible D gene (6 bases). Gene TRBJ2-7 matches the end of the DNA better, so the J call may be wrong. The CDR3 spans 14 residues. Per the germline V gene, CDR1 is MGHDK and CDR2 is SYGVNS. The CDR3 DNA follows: TGTGCCAGCAGTCAACCGGGACACAACTACGAGCAGTACCTC. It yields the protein CASSQPGHNYEQYL.

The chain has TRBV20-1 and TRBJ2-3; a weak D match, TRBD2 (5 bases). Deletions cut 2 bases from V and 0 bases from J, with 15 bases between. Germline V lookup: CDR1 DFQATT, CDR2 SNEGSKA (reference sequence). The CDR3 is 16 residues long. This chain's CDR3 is CSARLTRTLSTDTQYF. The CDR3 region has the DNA TGCAGTGCTAGACTAACCAGGACTCTAAGCACAGATACGCAGTATTTT.

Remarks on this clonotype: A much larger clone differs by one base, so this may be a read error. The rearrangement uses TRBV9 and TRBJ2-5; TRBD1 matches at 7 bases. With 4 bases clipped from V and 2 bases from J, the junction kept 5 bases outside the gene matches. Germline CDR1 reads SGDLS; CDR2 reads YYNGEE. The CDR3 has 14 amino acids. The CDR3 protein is CASSRWTGQETQYF. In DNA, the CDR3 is TGTGCCAGCAGCCGGTGGACAGGACAAGAGACCCAGTACTTC.

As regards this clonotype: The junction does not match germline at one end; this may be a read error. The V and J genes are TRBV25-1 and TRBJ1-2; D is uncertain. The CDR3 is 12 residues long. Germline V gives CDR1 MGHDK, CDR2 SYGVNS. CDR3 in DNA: TGTGCCGGCAGTGAGCCAGGCTATGGCTACACCTTC. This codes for CAGSEPGYGYTF.